The present T cell receptor beta chain was sequenced within a study of blood T cell repertoires in COVID-19. The wider study: From T cells, B-cell-depleted T cells, or PBMCs came the material, which was cDNA or gDNA.

Recruited during active infection, patients (from Seattle) were subsequently followed longitudinally. The CDR3 is made up of 14 amino acids. Germline CDR1 and CDR2: SGHAT and FQNNGV. The V and J ends lost 5 bases and 14 bases respectively, with 19 bases between them. Original handling: Amplification of reference gene primers was used by the study to estimate nucleated cell counts. Profiled with immunoSEQ multiplex PCR; TCRdb holds only in-frame clones, not every one. V and J calls and clone size are those listed in that table; D and trimming were worked out from the DNA. The sample consists of about 310,000 clones, 90% of them appearing once.

The V call is TRBV11-2, the J call TRBJ1-6, with D possibly matching TRBD1 (6 bases). The sample comprised peripheral blood. The TCR comes from a woman in her thirties or forties with COVID-19, enrolled during active disease. CDR3 in DNA: TGTGCCAGCAGCCCCAGGCGGGGGCCACCGGCCCTCCACTTT. As protein: CASSPRRGPPALHF. Filled out from reference TRBV11-2 and TRBJ1-6, the complete variable domain reads EAGVAQSPRYKIIEKRQSVAFWCNPISGHATLYWYQQILGQGPKLLIQFQNNGVVDDSQLPKDRFSAERLKGVDSTLKIQPAKLEDSAVYLCASSPRRGPPALHFGNGTRLTVT.